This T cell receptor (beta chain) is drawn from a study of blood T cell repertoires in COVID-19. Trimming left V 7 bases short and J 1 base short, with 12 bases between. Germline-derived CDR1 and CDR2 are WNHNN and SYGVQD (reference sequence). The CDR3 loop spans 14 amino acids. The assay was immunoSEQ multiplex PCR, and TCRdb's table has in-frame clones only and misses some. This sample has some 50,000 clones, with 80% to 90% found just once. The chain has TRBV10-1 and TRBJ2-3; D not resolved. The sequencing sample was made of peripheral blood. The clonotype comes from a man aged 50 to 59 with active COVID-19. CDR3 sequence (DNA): TGCGCCAGCACGATAGTATATCGCACAGATACGCAGTATTTT. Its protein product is CASTIVYRTDTQYF.